This T cell receptor beta chain is drawn from a study of vaccination and CD4 T cells after COVID-19 (dated by TCRdb to the early 2020s). Study-level background: Every convalescent patient had a positive nasal swab PCR test for SARS-CoV-2, with mild disease in roughly nine patients and severe disease in one. The convalescent cohort included six males and four females, with two Hispanic individuals, seven Caucasians, two Asians and one multiracial person. Participants received two doses of either the Pfizer-BioNTech BNT162b2 vaccine (n=8) or the Moderna mRNA-1273 vaccine (n=2). Post-COVID blood samples from convalescent patients were collected a median of around 100 days after diagnosis, with a range of 35 to 161 days. Post-vaccine blood samples were obtained a median of about 72 days after the second vaccine dose, with a range of roughly 13 to 250 days. Overlapping spike peptide pools from SARS-CoV-2 and from the common cold coronaviruses HCoV-NL63, HCoV-OC43 and HCoV-229E were used as culture stimuli. In control cultures, a CEFX viral epitope pool was used as positive control, an HIV-1 Nef peptide pool was used as negative control, or no peptide was added. The spike-specific CD4+ TCR repertoire was compared before and after mRNA vaccination in over nine COVID-19 convalescent patients and a few infection-naive healthy vaccine recipients.

Broader findings and caveats from the paper: The median number of SARS-CoV-2-reactive clonotypes rose from about 23 after infection to 38 after vaccination, but the change was not significant. Among convalescent patients, a median about 87% of the SARS-CoV-2-reactive clones seen after vaccination appeared only after vaccination, which suggests priming specific to the vaccine. Of the vaccine-specific clones in convalescent patients, 304 of 307, or nearly all, reacted only to SARS-CoV-2 spike and did not cross-react with common cold coronaviruses. The study included relatively few convalescent patients and did not analyze early timepoints after natural infection.

Reading the label with the study, this specimen's treatment or condition is: 10-day PBMC culture with coronavirus spike peptide pools or control peptides (ViraFEST assay). The ViraFEST assay was used in the study, in which antigen-specific T cells were expanded with peptide pools and expanded clonotypes were subsequently identified by TCR sequencing. The positive SARS-CoV-2 PCR tests of the convalescent patients were dated from March to December 2020, before the Alpha, Beta and Delta variants emerged in the United States. Each well held around 2.1 million PBMCs cultured with approximately 9.2 ug/ml peptide pools in IMDM containing 5% human AB serum and 9 to 10 IU/ml IL-2. On days 3 and 7, half of the culture medium was replaced with fresh IL-2-containing medium. After around 10 days of culture, CD4+ T cells were isolated by negative selection using the EasySep CD4+ T cell isolation kit. Ficoll-Paque Plus gradient centrifugation was used to isolate PBMCs from whole blood, and the isolated PBMCs were then either used fresh or cryopreserved at -140C. Triplicate wells were generally used for each culture condition.

V is reduced by 6 bases and J by 0 bases, leaving a spacing of 15 bases between them. The CDR3, cysteine through phenylalanine, is 16 amino acids long. The DNA shown is the 48-base CDR3, in frame from base 1. Reading the germline V gene gives CDR1 MNHNS and CDR2 SASEGT. Libraries were constructed by PCR. DNA from cultured CD4+ T cells was subjected to TCR sequencing with the Oncomine TCR Beta short-read assay at the Johns Hopkins FTIC core. The QIAamp micro DNA kit was used to extract genomic DNA from the cultured CD4+ T cells. Oncomine TCR Beta libraries made from cultured CD4+ T cells were pooled using unique dual indexes and sequenced on an Illumina iSeq 100. As for how the authors treated the data: Non-productive sequences were removed, and CDR3s not starting with C, not ending with F or W, or shorter than 7 amino acids were discarded. The MANAFEST web application was used to identify antigen-specific clonotypes by comparing peptide-stimulated wells against reference wells and other culture wells. Positive clones required FDR below 0.05, an odds ratio above 5, and productive frequency above 0.1% in at least two of three replicate wells. A clonotype was classed as cross-reactive if the clonotype showed significant expansion both in SARS-CoV-2 spike wells and in at least one common cold coronavirus spike condition. Levenshtein distances (stringdist) and unrooted phylogenetic trees (ape) in R version 3.6.1 were used to assess CDR3 homology. The public reads were quality trimmed at Q25 with fastp and then assembled into clones with MiXCR by TCRdb, keeping productive beta chains. All rows with the same CDR3 protein become a single entry with the most common DNA and genes. The V and J calls were determined by TCRdb, not by the authors. The sample has about 10,000 distinct CDR3 sequences on record, less than 75% of them singletons. The ten largest account for roughly 18% of the sample.

Concerning this clonotype itself: Its recognized antigen is unknown. The input lacks base qualities; no much larger clone sits a single base away.

The sequenced material came from CD4+ T cells from blood, cultured in vitro. The chain is encoded by TRBV6-1 joined to TRBJ1-3; the D gene cannot be resolved reliably. This TCR derives from a human donor who had recovered from COVID-19. At the DNA level, the sequence is TGTGCCAGCAGGACGGGTCGCCCCGACTCTGGAAACACCATATATTTT. It translates as CASRTGRPDSGNTIYF.